This T cell receptor beta chain came from a study of CD8+ T cells in alopecia areata. This CDR3 has 13 amino acids. Per the germline V gene, CDR1 is SGHVS and CDR2 is FNYEAQ. V was clipped by 5 bases and J by 4 bases, with 11 bases between them. Investigators isolated RNA and reverse transcribed it into cDNA to act as the sequencing template. Profiling relied on immunoSEQ multiplex PCR, and the TCRdb table lists in-frame clones only, not all of them. The table has hundreds of thousands of clones, about three fifths seen once. The treatment here: oral pan-JAK inhibitor, 5-10 mg twice daily. Sequencing used CD4+ T cells sorted from blood, obtained around week 54, from a patient treated with tofacitinib. This chain connects TRBV7-6 to TRBJ2-5; D ambiguous. This receptor was identified in a human donor with alopecia areata. CDR3 sequence (DNA): TGTGCCAGCAGCCGCCCCCCCGGAGAGACCCAGTACTTC. Translating it yields CASSRPPGETQYF.